The clone carrying this TCR beta chain showed up just once. The antigen is undetermined. The CDR3 has 11 residues. The V and J ends lost 5 bases and 4 bases respectively, with 8 bases between them. Germline V gene sequence: CDR1 DFQATT, CDR2 SNEGSKA (reference sequence). These data originate in a study of blood T cells in healthy people across ages. On the study more broadly: Per every two T cells, about one barcoded beta molecule was captured by template switching.

The use of a sample-barcoded 5' primer and a J-beta primer mix characterized a second PCR of about 6 to 11 cycles. MiXCR was run by TCRdb on the 5' RACE reads, yielding one entry per CDR3 protein. The sample includes hundreds of thousands of distinct CDR3 sequences, 50% to 60% of them seen just once. Points from the study as a whole: TCR beta diversity, measured per million T cells, fell in a roughly linear way with age.

Material: blood. The receptor was isolated from a man aged 60 to 75 in good health. The chain combines TRBV20-1 with TRBJ1-1; a weak D match, TRBD1 (5 bases). In nucleotides, the CDR3 is TGCAGTGCTCGACAGATCACTGAAGCTTTCTTT. The encoded protein is CSARQITEAFF.